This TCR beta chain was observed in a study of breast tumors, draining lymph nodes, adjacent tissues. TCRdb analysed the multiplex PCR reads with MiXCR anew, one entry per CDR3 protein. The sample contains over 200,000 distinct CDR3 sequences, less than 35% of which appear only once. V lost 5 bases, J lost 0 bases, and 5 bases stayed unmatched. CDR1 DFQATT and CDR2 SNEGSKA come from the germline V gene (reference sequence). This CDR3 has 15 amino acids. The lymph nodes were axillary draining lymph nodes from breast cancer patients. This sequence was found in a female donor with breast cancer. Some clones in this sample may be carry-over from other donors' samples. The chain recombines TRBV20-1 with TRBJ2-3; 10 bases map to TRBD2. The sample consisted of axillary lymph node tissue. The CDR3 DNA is TGCAGTGCTCCTCGGACTAGCGGTAGCACAGATACGCAGTATTTT. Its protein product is CSAPRTSGSTDTQYF.